The present T cell receptor (beta chain) was sequenced within a study of shared clonotypes between healthy human individuals (dated by TCRdb to 2020 to 2022). For context, the study as a whole: The cohort included a few men and a couple of women between 18 and 49 years of age. Blood TCR repertoires of about 5 healthy adults were deeply sequenced to estimate repertoire size and the extent of clonotype sharing between individuals. To increase sequencing depth and limit assay-specific biases, different laboratories used diverse techniques to prepare libraries and sequence TCR repertoires. Each donor's leukapheresis produced roughly between about 0.8 and 10 billion PBMCs.

From the germline V gene, CDR1 is MDHEN and CDR2 is SYDVKM. The CDR3 covers 15 residues, taking in both the cysteine and the phenylalanine. Of the read, only the CDR3 DNA is kept; its 45 bases are in frame from base 1. The junction shows trimming of 6 bases on V and 4 bases on J, plus 16 bases between the germline ends. The paper's findings and limits, for the study overall: Based on pairwise subsampling, the degree of clonotype sharing among donors was expected to be affected by sequencing depth. The genetic and exposure-history diversity represented was limited by the small number of donors. Only blood was sampled, and tissue TCR repertoires likely differ from those in blood.

About this clone: Its antigen remains unidentified. Base qualities are not recorded, but no much larger clone differs from it by a single base.

Using the deep immunoSEQ assay, multiplex PCR amplified TCR CDR3 regions from genomic DNA. Genomic DNA extracted from each cell subset was distributed evenly over all wells of several immunoSEQ 96-well plates, and each plate served as one replicate. Each replicate PCR for unsorted PBMC received about 310 ng genomic DNA, equal to about 30,000 T cell genomes. Ten immunoSEQ deep assay plates were used to sequence the unsorted PBMC genomic DNA. Purified libraries were measured with a Qubit 3.0 fluorometer, size-checked on a Bioanalyzer 2100, and measured again with the KAPA Library Quantification kit. Each immunoSEQ 96-well plate was sequenced on its own single-read 150-cycle Illumina NextSeq 550 flow cell. Per the source publication's procedure: Because the immunoSEQ output held only junctional sequences and lacked quality scores, the filtering could not match the filtering applied to full-length reads. Sequences were annotated with PyIR, a Python wrapper for IgBLAST v1.9, using IMGT germline references to assign V/J genes and CDR3. Reads with weak V/J assignments (E-value above 1e-6), missing CDR3, stop codons, out-of-frame junctions, or ambiguous translated residues were removed. V3J clonotypes were defined by identical inferred V gene, J gene, and CDR3 amino acid sequence. Percentage overlap between repertoires was calculated by dividing the number of shared unique clonotypes by the size of the smaller repertoire. Repertoire richness was assessed with RTK rarefaction, the Chao1 estimator, and Recon v2.1 estimates of unobserved clonotypes. The clones in this table, taken by TCRdb from immuneACCESS, are in-frame only. Not every clone is retained; where verified, under half of the shortfall comes from an unresolved V gene, and the cause of the rest is unknown. V, J and clone size were drawn from that table, and D and trimming were deduced from the DNA. The sample includes about half a million clones, with roughly four fifths observed a single time. Clones ranked in the top ten supply 12% of the sample.

Donors were healthy HIV-negative adults with no recently reported acute infections or vaccinations. Only Caucasian adults living in Nashville, Tennessee, USA were represented among the donors. For unsorted samples, some 87 million PBMCs were counted, and genomic DNA was extracted using the QIAamp DNA Blood Mini kit. Blood was collected by leukapheresis, and PBMCs were isolated by Ficoll-Histopaque density gradient centrifugation and then cryopreserved in liquid nitrogen vapor phase. Sequencing was performed on PBMCs. This sequence was found in a woman between 35 and 50 years old in good health. Some clones in this sample may be carry-over from other donors' samples. The chain is made from TRBV28 and TRBJ1-5, with a weak D call of TRBD1 (5 bases match). The DNA reads as follows: TGTGCCAGCAGCCAGACTCTGGGGGGGAATCAGCCCCAGCATTTT. It specifies CASSQTLGGNQPQHF.